This T cell receptor (beta chain) was identified in a study of blood T cell repertoires in COVID-19. About the research overall: Specimens from acute and convalescent COVID-19 originated in the United States, Italy and Spain. PBMCs, B-cell-depleted T cells, or T cells were the source of the cDNA or gDNA that made up the material.

As processed by the authors: From reference gene primer amplification, estimates of nucleated cell counts were derived. The method was immunoSEQ multiplex PCR; TCRdb's version includes in-frame clones alone and lacks a portion of them. That table gives V, J and clone size, and the DNA gave D and trimming. The sample has 60,000 to 75,000 clones; around nine tenths are singletons. The germline V gene encodes CDR1 SQVTM and CDR2 ANQGSEA. The CDR3 has 15 residues. V lost 6 bases to trimming and J lost 1 base; unmatched junction nucleotides: 6. The sequenced material came from peripheral blood. The receptor comes from a woman in her sixties or seventies with acute or convalescent COVID-19. The chain combines TRBV29-1 with TRBJ2-1; 10 nucleotides agree with TRBD2. The CDR3 region has the DNA TGCAGCGTGGTGACTAGCGGGCAGTCCTACAATGAGCAGTTCTTC. This codes for CSVVTSGQSYNEQFF.